This T cell receptor beta chain is from a study of T cell responses to AZD1222 COVID-19 vaccine (dated by TCRdb to the early 2020s). About the investigation overall: TCR sequencing covered more than 230 trial participants: about 210 given two doses of AZD1222 and about 26 given two doses of MenACWY control vaccine. Trial participants were enrolled by age into 18-55, 56-69 and 70-plus year subgroups, with about 150, 27 and 61 TCR-sequenced participants respectively.

Its CDR3 holds 14 amino acids, cysteine through phenylalanine. Only the CDR3 DNA stays, 42 bases, in frame from base 1. Reading the germline V gene gives CDR1 MNHEY and CDR2 SVGAGI. V and J lose 11 bases and 1 base, and a span of 17 bases separates them. About this clone: Its antigen is still unknown. No clone much larger than this one lies a single base away; base qualities are absent.

The sample's time point label, decoded: about 28 days (+/-7) after the second vaccine dose. AZD1222 recipients given second doses at about 4 weeks or at about 12 weeks were pooled, since spike-specific TCR depth and breadth were not found to differ between the two schedules. Vaccinee samples were obtained from the UK trials COV001 and COV002, which included a single-blind randomized controlled phase 2/3 trial of AZD1222 (ChAdOx1 nCoV-19) in healthy adults. For TCRbeta chain sequencing, PBMC samples from trial participants were taken at day 0 and at day 28 after the second dose. The CDR3 regions of human TCRbeta chains were subjected to immunosequencing. On the study's bioinformatics: TCRs in the repertoires were compared against a reference library of SARS-CoV-2-specific TCRs that had been generated with the MIRA antigen-specificity platform. Breadth meant the fraction of unique TCRs that were SARS-CoV-2-associated, whereas depth meant the fraction of total T cells that were SARS-CoV-2-associated. Using the MIRA data, each spike-specific TCR was assigned both to the spike region to which the TCR was reactive and to a CD4 or CD8 class. Log10-transformed breadth and depth values were compared by one-way ANOVA with Sidak's multiple comparisons tests. TCRdb carries this immuneACCESS record with in-frame sequences only. Its versions omit some clonotypes, under half of them owing to an unresolved V gene in the studies checked, with the rest unexplained. V, J and clone size reflect that table, while D and trimming were determined from the DNA. This sample has 40,000 to 50,000 clones in its table, and approximately 80% of those were observed once. Under 20% of the sample lies in the top ten.

The paper's findings and limits, for the study overall: Reportedly, almost half of the unique spike-specific TCRs recognized epitopes lying outside the regions that are mutated in the B.1.351 and B.1.1.7 variants. Participants were mostly white British, with more females than males. The authors suggested clonal diversity may have been underestimated. Because no day 14 peak-response samples were available, the repertoires could be characterized only after the peak T cell response. In the small 56-69-year group, the increase in depth fell short of significance, most likely because of low power. Conclusions about previously exposed vaccinees are limited, since just a handful of AZD1222 recipients were seropositive for SARS-CoV-2 at baseline. After two AZD1222 doses, spike-specific TCR breadth and depth were significantly higher than at day 0 and than in MenACWY recipients. The vaccine-associated CD4 TCRs covered the entire spike protein, and the dominant responses fell in regions 160-218 and 743-854.

The TCR sequence derives from an adult who received the AZD1222 COVID-19 vaccine. The receptor chain draws on TRBV6-5 and TRBJ1-1; the D gene is perhaps TRBD1, on 6 matching bases. The sequencing here drew on peripheral blood, taken 28 days after the second AZD1222 dose. The DNA reads TGTGCCCTTGGAAATACAGGGTCGAACACTGAAGCTTTCTTT. This codes for CALGNTGSNTEAFF.